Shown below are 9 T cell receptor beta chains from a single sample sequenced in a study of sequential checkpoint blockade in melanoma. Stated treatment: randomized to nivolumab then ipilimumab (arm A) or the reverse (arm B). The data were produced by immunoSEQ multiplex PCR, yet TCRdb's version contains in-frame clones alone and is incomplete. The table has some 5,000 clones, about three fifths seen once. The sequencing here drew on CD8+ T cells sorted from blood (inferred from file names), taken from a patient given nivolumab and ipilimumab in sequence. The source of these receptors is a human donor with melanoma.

As DNA, the CDR3 is TGTGCCAGTAGTGCGACTAGCAATGAGCAGTTCTTC. This sequence encodes CASSATSNEQFF. The chain is built from TRBV19 and TRBJ2-1; D is possibly TRBD2 (6 bases). V was trimmed by 5 bases and J by 6 bases, leaving 8 bases between them. In germline, CDR1 is LNHDA, CDR2 SQIVND (reference sequence). There are 12 residues in the CDR3.

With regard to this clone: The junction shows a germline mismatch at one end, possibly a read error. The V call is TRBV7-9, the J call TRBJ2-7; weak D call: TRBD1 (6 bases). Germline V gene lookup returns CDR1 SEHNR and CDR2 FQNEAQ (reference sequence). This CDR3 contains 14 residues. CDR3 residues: CASNLRTVDYEQYF. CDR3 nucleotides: TGTGCCAGCAACTTAAGGACAGTAGACTACGAGCAGTACTTC.

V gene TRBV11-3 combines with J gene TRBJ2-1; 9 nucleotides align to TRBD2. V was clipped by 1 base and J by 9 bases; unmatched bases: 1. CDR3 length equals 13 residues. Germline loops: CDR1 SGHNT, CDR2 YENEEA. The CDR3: CASSLASGIEQFF. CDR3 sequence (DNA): TGTGCCAGCAGCTTAGCTAGCGGGATTGAGCAGTTCTTC.

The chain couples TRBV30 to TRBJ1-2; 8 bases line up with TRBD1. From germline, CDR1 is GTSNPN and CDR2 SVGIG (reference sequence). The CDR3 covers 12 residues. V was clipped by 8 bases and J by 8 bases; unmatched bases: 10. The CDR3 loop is CAGPRGRGGYTF. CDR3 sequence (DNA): TGTGCCGGACCCAGGGGGCGTGGAGGCTACACCTTC.

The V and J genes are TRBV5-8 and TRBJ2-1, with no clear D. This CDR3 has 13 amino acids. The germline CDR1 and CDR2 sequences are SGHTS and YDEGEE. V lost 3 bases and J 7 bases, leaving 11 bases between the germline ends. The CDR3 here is CASSSGSGNEQFF. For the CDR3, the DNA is TGTGCCAGCAGCTCCGGGTCGGGTAATGAGCAGTTCTTC.

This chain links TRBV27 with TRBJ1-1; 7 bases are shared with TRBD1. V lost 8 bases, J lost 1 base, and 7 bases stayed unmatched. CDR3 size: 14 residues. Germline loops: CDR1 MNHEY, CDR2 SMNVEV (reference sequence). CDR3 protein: CASHRGRGNTEAFF. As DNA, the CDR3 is TGTGCCAGCCATAGGGGGCGTGGGAACACTGAAGCTTTCTTT.

CDR3 sequence reads: CASSQTSGLAAYNEQFF. CDR3 in DNA: TGCGCCAGCAGCCAGACCTCGGGACTAGCGGCCTACAATGAGCAGTTCTTC. The genes are TRBV4-3 and TRBJ2-1; 11 bases align to TRBD2. The CDR3 totals 17 residues. CDR1 is LGHNA and CDR2 is YSLEER in the germline V gene. V shed 3 bases and J 2 bases; nucleotides not matched to a gene: 6.

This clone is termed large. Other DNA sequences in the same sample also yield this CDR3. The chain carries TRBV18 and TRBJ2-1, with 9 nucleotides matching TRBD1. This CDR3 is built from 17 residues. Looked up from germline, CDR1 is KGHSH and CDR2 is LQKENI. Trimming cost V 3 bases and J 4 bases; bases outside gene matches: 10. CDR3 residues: CASSPTLDRGLYNEQFF. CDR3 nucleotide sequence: TGTGCCAGCTCACCTACCCTGGACAGGGGCCTTTACAATGAGCAGTTCTTC.

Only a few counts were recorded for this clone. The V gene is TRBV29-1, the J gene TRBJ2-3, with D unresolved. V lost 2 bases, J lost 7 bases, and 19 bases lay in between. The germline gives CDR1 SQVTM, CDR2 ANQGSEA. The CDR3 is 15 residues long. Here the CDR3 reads CSVESVTSADYTQYF. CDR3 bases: TGCAGCGTTGAAAGTGTTACATCAGCCGACTATACGCAGTATTTT.